This T cell receptor beta chain stems from a study of OX40 agonist ivuxolimab in advanced cancers. For the study at large: Anti-PD-1, anti-PD-L1 or anti-CTLA-4 therapy given earlier was allowed, and roughly 40% had some.

Study findings and constraints: Clonal expansion was seen in CD4+ and CD8+ blood T cells by week 6 at 0.1 to 3.0 mg/kg.

TCRdb's copy holds only in-frame clones and misses some; the assay was immunoSEQ multiplex PCR. The sample has approximately 100,000 clones, approximately 90% seen once. There are many counts of this clone. Its target is not known. The germline V gene has CDR1 MNHEY and CDR2 SMNVEV (reference sequence). The CDR3 has 18 residues. Unmatched junction bases numbered 13, after V lost 6 bases and J lost 0 bases. The chain joins TRBV27 to TRBJ1-3; 8 bases fit TRBD1. The sequencing here drew on CD4+ or CD8+ T cells sorted from blood, taken in a trial of the OX40 agonist ivuxolimab. This sequence was found in an adult with an advanced solid tumor such as melanoma, head and neck, liver or kidney cancer. The CDR3 DNA sequence: TGTGCCAGCAGCCTCGCTCCCGGGACAGGAAGCTCTGGAAACACCATATATTTT. Its protein product is CASSLAPGTGSSGNTIYF.